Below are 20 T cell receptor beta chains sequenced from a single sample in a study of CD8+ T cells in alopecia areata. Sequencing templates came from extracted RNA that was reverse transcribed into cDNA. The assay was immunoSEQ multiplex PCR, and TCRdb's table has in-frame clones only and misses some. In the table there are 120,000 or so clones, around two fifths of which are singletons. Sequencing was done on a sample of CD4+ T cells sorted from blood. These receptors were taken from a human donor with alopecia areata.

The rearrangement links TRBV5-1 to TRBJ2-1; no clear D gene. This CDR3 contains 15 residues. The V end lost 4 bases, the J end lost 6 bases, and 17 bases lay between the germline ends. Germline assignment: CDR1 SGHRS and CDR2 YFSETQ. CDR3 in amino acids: CASSPDAAFSNEQFF. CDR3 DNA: TGCGCCAGCAGCCCGGACGCGGCTTTTTCCAATGAGCAGTTCTTC. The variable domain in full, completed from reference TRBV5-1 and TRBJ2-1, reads KAGVTQTPRYLIKTRGQQVTLSCSPISGHRSVSWYQQTPGQGLQFLFEYFSETQRNKGNFPGRFSGRQFSNSRSEMNVSTLELGDSALYLCASSPDAAFSNEQFFGPGTRLTVL.

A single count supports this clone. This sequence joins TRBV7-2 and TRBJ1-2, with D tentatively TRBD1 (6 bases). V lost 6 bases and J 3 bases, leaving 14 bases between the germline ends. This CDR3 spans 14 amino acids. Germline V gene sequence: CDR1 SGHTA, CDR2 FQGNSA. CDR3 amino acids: CASSLGQSDYGYTF. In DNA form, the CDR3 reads TGTGCCAGCAGTCTCGGACAGTCCGACTATGGCTACACCTTC.

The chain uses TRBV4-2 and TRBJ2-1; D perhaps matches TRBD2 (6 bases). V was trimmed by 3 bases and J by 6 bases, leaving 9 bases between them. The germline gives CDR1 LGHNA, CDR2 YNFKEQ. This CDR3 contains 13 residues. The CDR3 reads CASSQTRSNEQFF. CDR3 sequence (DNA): TGTGCCAGCAGCCAGACTAGATCCAATGAGCAGTTCTTC.

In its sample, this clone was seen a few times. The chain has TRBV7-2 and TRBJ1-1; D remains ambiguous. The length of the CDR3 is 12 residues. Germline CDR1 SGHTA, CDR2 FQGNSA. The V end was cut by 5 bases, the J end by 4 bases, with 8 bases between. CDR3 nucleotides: TGTGCCAGCAGCCCGCGGATCACTGAAGCTTTCTTT. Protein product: CASSPRITEAFF.

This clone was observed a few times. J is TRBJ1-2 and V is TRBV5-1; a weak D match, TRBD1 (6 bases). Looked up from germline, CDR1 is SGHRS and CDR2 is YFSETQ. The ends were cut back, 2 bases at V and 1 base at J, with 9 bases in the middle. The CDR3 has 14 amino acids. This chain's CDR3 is CASSFGQSNYGYTF. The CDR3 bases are TGCGCCAGCAGCTTCGGACAGAGTAACTATGGCTACACCTTC.

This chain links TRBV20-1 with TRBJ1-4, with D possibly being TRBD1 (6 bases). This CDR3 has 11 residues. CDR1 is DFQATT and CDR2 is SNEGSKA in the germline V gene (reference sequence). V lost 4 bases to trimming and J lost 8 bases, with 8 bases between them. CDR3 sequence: CSATQGEKLFF. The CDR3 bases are TGCAGTGCTACCCAGGGGGAAAAACTGTTTTTT.

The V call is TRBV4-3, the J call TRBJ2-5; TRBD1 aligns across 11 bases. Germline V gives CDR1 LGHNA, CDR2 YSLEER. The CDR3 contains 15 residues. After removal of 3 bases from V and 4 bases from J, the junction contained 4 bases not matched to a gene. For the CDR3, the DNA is TGCGCCAGCAGCCAGGGGACAGGGGGTTTAGAGACCCAGTACTTC. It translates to CASSQGTGGLETQYF.

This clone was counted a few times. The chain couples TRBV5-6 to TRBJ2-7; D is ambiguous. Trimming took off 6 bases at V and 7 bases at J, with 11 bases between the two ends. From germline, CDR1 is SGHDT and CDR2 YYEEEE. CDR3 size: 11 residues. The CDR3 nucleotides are TGTGCCAGCACCCGGCTTAGAGAGCAGTACTTC. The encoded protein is CASTRLREQYF.

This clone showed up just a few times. The CDR3 nucleotides are TGCAGCGTTGGGCCCCGGACAGGGGAAAAACTGTTTTTT. It translates to CSVGPRTGEKLFF. The chain employs TRBV29-1 and TRBJ1-4, with 8 nucleotides matching TRBD1. Trimming cost V 4 bases and J 8 bases; bases outside gene matches: 6. This CDR3 contains 13 residues. CDR1 and CDR2 from the germline V gene are SQVTM and ANQGSEA.

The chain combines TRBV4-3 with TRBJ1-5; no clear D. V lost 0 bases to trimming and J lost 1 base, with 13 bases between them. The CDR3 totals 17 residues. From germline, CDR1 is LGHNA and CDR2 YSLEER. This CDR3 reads CASSQDKVASSNQPQHF. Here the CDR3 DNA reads TGCGCCAGCAGCCAAGATAAGGTCGCGTCGAGCAATCAGCCCCAGCATTTT.

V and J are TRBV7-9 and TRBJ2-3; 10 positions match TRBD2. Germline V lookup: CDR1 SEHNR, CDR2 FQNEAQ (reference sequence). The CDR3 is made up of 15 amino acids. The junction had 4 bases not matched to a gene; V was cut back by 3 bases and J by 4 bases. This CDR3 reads CASSFVSGRADTQYF. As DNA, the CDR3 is TGTGCCAGCAGCTTCGTGAGCGGGAGGGCAGATACGCAGTATTTT.

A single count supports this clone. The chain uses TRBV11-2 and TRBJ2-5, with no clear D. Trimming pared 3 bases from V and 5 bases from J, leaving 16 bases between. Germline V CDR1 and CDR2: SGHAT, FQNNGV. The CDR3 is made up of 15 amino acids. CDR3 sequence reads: CASSFNPSNSETQYF. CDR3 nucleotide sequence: TGTGCCAGCAGCTTCAACCCCTCCAACTCTGAGACCCAGTACTTC.

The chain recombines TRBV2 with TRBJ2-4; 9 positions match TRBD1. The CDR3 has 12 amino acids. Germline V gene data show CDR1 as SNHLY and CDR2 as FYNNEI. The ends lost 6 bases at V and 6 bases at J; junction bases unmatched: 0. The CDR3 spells CASRDRGNIQYF. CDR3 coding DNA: TGTGCCAGCAGGGACAGGGGAAACATTCAGTACTTC.

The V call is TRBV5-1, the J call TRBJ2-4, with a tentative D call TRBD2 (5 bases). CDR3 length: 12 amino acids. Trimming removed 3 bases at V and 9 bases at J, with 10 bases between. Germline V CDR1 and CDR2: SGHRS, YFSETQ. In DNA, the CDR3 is TGCGCCAGCAGCTCCGGACGGGGCATTCAGTACTTC. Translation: CASSSGRGIQYF.

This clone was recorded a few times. CDR3 nucleotides: TGTGCCAGCAGTGCCACCGGGACTAGCACCTACAATGAGCAGTTCTTC. It encodes CASSATGTSTYNEQFF. The chain uses TRBV25-1 and TRBJ2-1, with 9 bases identical to TRBD2. J was trimmed by 2 bases and V by 4 bases; bases with no gene match: 6. The CDR3 consists of 16 residues. Germline loops: CDR1 MGHDK, CDR2 SYGVNS.

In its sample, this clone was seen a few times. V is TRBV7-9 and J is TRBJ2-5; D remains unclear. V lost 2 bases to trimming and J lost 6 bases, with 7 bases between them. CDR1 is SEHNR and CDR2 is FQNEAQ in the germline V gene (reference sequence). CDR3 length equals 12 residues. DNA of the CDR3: TGTGCCAGCAGCTTACAGGTCCAGACCCAGTACTTC. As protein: CASSLQVQTQYF. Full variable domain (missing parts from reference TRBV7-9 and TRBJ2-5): DTGVSQNPRHKITKRGQNVTFRCDPISEHNRLYWYRQTLGQGPEFLTYFQNEAQLEKSRLLSDRFSAERPKGSFSTLEIQRTEQGDSAMYLCASSLQVQTQYFGPGTRLLVL.

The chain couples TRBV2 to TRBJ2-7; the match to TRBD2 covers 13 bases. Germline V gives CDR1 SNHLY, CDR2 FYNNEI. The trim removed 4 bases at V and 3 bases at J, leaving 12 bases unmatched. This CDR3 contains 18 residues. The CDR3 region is CASSVPGTSGKVVYEQYF. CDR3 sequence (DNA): TGTGCCAGCAGTGTTCCCGGGACTAGCGGGAAAGTGGTCTACGAGCAGTACTTC.

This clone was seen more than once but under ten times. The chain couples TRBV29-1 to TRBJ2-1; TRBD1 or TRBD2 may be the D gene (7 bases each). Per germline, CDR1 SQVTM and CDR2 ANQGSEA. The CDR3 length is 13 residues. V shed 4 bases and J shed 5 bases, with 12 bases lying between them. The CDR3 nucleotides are TGCAGCGTTGGACAGGGAGGGAACAATGAGCAGTTCTTC. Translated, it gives CSVGQGGNNEQFF.

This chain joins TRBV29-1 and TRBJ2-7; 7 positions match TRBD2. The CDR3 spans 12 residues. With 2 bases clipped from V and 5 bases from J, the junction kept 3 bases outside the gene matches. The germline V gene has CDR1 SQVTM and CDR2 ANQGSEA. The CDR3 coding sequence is TGCAGCGTTGAACGGGGAGGGGACGAGCAGTACTTC. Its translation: CSVERGGDEQYF.

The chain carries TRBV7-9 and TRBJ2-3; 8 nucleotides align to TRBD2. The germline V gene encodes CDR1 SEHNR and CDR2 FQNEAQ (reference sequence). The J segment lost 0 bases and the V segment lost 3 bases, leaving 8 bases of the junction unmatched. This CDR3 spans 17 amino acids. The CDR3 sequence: CASSLYPGGLSTDTQYF. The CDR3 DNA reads TGTGCCAGCAGCTTGTACCCGGGAGGGCTGAGCACAGATACGCAGTATTTT.